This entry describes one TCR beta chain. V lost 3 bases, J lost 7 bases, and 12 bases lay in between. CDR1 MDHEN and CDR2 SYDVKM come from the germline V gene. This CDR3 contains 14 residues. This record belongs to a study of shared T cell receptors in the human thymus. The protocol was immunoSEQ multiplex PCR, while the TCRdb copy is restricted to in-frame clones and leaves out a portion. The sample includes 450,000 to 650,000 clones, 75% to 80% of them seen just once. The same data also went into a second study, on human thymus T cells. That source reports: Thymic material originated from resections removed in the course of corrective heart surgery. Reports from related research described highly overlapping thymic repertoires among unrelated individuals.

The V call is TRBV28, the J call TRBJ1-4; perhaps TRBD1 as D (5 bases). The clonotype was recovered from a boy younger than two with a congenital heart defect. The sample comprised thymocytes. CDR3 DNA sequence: TGTGCCAGCAGTTTTAACCCCGGGGGTGAAAAACTGTTTTTT. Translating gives CASSFNPGGEKLFF.